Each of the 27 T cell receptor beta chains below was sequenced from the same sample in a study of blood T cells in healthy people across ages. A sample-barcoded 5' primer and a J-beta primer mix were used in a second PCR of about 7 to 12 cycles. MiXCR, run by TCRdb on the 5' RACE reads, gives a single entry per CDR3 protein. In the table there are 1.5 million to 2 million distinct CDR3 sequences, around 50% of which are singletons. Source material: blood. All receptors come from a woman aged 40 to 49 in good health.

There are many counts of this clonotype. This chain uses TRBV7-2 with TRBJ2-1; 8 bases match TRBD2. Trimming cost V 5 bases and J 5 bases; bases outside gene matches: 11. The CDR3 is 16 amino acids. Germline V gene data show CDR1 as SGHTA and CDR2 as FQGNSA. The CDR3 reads CASSLGASGPDNEQFF. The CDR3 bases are TGTGCCAGCAGCCTAGGGGCTAGCGGGCCTGACAATGAGCAGTTCTTC.

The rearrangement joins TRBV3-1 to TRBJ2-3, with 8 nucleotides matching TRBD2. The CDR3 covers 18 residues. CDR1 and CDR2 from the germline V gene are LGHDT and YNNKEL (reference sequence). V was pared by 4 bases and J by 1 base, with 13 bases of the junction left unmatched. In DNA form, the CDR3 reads TGTGCCAGCAGCCTCAAGGGGCCTTCAGCGGGGGGCACAGATACGCAGTATTTT. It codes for CASSLKGPSAGGTDTQYF.

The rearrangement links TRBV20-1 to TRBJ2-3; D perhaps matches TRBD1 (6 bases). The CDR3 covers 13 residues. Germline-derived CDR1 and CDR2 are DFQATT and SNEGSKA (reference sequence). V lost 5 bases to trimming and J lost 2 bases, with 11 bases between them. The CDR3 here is CSAPDRFTDTQYF. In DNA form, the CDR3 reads TGCAGTGCTCCGGACAGATTCACAGATACGCAGTATTTT.

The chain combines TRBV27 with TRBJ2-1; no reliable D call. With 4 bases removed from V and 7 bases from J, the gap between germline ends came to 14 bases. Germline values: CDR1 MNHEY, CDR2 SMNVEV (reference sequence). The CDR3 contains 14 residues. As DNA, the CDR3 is TGTGCCAGCAGTTCATCCGGGCCCCGGAATGAGCAGTTCTTC. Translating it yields CASSSSGPRNEQFF.

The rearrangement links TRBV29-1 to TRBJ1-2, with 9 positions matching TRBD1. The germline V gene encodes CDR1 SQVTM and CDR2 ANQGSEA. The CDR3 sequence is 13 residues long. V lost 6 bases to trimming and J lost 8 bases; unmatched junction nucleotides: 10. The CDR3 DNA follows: TGCAGCGTATCCGGGACAGGGACAGAGGGCTACACCTTC. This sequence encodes CSVSGTGTEGYTF.

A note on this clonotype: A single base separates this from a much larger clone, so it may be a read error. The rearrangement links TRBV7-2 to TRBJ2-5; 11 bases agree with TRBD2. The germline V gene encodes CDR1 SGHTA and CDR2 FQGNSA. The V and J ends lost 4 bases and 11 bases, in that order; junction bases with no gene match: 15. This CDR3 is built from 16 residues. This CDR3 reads CASSWGVGLAGNEQYF. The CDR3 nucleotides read TGTGCCAGCAGCTGGGGGGTCGGACTAGCGGGCAATGAGCAGTACTTC.

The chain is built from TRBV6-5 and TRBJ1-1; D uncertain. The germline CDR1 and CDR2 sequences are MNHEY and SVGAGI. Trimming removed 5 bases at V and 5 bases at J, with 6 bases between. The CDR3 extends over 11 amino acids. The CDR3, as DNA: TGTGCCAGCAGTCGAAAAACTGAAGCTTTCTTT. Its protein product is CASSRKTEAFF.

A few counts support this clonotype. The CDR3 nucleotides read TGTGCCAGCAGTTTAGGTTATCGACGGGAGACATTCTACGAGCAGTACTTC. Translation gives CASSLGYRRETFYEQYF. This sequence joins TRBV9 and TRBJ2-7, with a weak D call TRBD2 (6 bases). The CDR3 runs 17 residues. Germline V gives CDR1 SGDLS, CDR2 YYNGEE. Trimming left V 5 bases short and J 3 bases short, with 24 bases between.

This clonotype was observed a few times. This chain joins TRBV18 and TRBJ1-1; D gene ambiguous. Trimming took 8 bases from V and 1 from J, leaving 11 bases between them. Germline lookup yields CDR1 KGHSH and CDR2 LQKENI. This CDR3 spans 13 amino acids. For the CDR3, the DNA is TGTGCCAGCAGTCCGTCGGGGAACACTGAAGCTTTCTTT. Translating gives CASSPSGNTEAFF.

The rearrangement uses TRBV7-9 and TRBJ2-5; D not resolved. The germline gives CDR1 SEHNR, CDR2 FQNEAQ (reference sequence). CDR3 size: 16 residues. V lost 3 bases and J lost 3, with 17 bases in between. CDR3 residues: CASSLGLRKPKETQYF. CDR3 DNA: TGTGCCAGCAGCTTGGGGTTGCGAAAACCTAAAGAGACCCAGTACTTC.

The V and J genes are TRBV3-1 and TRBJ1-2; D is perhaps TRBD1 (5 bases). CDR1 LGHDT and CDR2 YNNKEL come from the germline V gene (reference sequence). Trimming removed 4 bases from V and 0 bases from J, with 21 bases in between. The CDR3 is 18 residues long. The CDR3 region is CASSRGRAQATANYGYTF. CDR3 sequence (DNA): TGTGCCAGCAGCCGTGGGAGGGCACAGGCCACGGCTAACTATGGCTACACCTTC.

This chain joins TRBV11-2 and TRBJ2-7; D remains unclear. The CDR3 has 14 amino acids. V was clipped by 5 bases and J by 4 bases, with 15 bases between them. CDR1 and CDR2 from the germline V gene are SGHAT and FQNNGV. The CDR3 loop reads CASSTYLFKYEQYF. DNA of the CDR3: TGTGCCAGCAGCACCTACTTATTTAAGTACGAGCAGTACTTC.

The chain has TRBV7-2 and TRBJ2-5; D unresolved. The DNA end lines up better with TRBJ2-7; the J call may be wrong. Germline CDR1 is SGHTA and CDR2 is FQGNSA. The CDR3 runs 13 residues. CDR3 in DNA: TGTGCCAGCAGCGTCTCGTCGGTCTACGAGCAGTACTTC. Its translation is CASSVSSVYEQYF.

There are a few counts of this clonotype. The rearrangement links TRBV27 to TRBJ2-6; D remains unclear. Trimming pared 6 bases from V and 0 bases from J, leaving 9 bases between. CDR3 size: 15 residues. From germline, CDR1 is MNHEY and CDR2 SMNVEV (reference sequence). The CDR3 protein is CASRYTGSGANVLTF. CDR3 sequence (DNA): TGTGCCAGCAGATATACGGGCTCTGGGGCCAACGTCCTGACTTTC. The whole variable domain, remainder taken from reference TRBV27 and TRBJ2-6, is EAQVTQNPRYLITVTGKKLTVTCSQNMNHEYMSWYRQDPGLGLRQIYYSMNVEVTDKGDVPEGYKVSRKEKRNFPLILESPSPNQTSLYFCASRYTGSGANVLTFGAGSRLTVL.

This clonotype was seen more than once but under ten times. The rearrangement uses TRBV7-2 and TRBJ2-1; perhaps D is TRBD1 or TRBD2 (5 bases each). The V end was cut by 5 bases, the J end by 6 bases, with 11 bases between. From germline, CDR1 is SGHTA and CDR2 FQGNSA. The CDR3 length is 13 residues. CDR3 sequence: CASSPVGANEQFF. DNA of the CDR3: TGTGCCAGCAGCCCGGTCGGGGCCAATGAGCAGTTCTTC.

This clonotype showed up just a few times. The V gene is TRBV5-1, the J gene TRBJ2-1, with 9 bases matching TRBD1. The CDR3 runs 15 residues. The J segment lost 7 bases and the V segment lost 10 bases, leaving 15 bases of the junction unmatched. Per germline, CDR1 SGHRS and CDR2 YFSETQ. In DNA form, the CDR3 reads TGCGCCTCTAAGCCGGGGACAGGGTCGCAAAATGAGCAGTTCTTC. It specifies CASKPGTGSQNEQFF. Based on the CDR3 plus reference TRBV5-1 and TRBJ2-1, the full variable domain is KAGVTQTPRYLIKTRGQQVTLSCSPISGHRSVSWYQQTPGQGLQFLFEYFSETQRNKGNFPGRFSGRQFSNSRSEMNVSTLELGDSALYLCASKPGTGSQNEQFFGPGTRLTVL.

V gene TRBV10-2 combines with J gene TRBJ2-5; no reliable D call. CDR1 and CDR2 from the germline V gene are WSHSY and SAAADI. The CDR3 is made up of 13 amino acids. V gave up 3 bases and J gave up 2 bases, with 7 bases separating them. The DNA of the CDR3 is TGCGCCAGCAGTGAACCTGCTCAAGAGACCCAGTACTTC. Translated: CASSEPAQETQYF.

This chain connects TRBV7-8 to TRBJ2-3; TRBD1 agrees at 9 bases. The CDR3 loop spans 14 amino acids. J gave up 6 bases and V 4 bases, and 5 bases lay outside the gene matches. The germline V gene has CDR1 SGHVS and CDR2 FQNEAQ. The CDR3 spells CASSYTGTGDTQYF. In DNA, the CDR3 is TGTGCCAGCAGCTATACCGGGACAGGGGATACGCAGTATTTT.

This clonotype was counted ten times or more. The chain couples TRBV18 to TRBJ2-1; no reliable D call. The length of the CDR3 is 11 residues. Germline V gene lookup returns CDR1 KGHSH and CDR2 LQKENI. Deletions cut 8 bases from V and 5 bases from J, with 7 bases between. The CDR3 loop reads CASSPDNEQFF. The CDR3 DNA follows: TGTGCCAGCAGCCCCGACAATGAGCAGTTCTTC. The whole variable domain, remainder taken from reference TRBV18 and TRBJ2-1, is NAGVMQNPRHLVRRRGQEARLRCSPMKGHSHVYWYRQLPEEGLKFMVYLQKENIIDESGMPKERFSAEFPKEGPSILRIQQVVRGDSAAYFCASSPDNEQFFGPGTRLTVL.

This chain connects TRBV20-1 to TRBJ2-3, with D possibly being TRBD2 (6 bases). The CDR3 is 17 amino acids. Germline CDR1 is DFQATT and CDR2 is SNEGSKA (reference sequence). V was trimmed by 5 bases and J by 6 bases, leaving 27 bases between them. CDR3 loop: CSALVGTRTARFDTQYF. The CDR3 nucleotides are TGCAGTGCTCTAGTTGGGACTCGAACTGCCCGATTCGATACGCAGTATTTT.

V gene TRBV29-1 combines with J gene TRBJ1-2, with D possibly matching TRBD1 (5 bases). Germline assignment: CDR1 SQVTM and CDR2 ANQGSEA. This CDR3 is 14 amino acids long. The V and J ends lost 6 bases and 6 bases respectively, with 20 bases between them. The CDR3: CSVGGSDDNHGYTF. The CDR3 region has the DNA TGCAGCGTCGGGGGGTCCGACGACAACCATGGCTACACCTTC.

This chain's CDR3 is CASSQERNSAYGYTF. The DNA of the CDR3 is TGCGCCAGCAGCCAAGAGAGAAATAGCGCCTATGGCTACACCTTC. This chain connects TRBV4-3 to TRBJ1-2; D uncertain. CDR1 and CDR2 (germline): LGHNA, YSLEER. Trimming left V 0 bases short and J 4 bases short, with 12 bases between. The CDR3 spans 15 residues.

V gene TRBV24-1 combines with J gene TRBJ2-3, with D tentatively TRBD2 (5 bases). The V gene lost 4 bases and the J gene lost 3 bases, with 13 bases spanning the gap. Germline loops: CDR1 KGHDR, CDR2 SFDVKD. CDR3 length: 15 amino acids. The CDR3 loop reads CATSETTRRTDTQYF. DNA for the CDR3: TGTGCCACCAGTGAGACTACCCGACGGACAGATACGCAGTATTTT.

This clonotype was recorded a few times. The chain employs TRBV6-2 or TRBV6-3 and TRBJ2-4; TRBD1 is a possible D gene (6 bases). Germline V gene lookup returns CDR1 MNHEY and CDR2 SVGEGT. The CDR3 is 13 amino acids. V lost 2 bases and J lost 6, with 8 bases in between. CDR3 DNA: TGTGCCAGCAGTTACGCAGGGGTAAACATTCAGTACTTC. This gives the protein CASSYAGVNIQYF.

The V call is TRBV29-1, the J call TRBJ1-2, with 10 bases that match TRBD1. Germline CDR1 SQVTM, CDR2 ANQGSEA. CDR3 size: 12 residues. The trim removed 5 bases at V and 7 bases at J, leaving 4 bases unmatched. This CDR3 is CSVRDRGGGYTF. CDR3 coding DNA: TGCAGCGTTAGGGACAGGGGTGGTGGCTACACCTTC.

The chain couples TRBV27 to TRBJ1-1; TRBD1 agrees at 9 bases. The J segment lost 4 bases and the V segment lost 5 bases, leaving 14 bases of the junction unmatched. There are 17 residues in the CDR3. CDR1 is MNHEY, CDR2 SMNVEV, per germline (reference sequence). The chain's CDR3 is CASSPLQGAFRITEAFF. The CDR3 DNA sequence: TGTGCCAGCAGTCCTTTACAGGGGGCCTTTAGAATCACTGAAGCTTTCTTT.

CDR3 coding DNA: TGCAGTGCTAGACTAGCGACGAGCACAGATACGCAGTATTTT. Translation gives CSARLATSTDTQYF. The chain combines TRBV20-1 with TRBJ2-3, with D perhaps TRBD2 (6 bases). Per germline, CDR1 DFQATT and CDR2 SNEGSKA (reference sequence). V lost 2 bases and J lost 0, with 9 bases in between. This CDR3 region has 14 residues.